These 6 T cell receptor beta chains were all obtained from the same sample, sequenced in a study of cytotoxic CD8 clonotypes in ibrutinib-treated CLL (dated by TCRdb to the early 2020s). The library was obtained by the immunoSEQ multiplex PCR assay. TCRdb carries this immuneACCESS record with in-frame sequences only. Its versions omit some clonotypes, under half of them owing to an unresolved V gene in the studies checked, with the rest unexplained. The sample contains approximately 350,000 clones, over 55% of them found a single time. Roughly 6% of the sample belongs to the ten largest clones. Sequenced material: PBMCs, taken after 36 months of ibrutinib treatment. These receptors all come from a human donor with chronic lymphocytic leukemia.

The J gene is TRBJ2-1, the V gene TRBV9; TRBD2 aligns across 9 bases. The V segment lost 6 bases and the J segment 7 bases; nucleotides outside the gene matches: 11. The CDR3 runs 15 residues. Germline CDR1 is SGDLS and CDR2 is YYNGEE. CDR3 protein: CASTPPLAGINEQFF. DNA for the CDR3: TGTGCCAGCACTCCCCCGCTAGCGGGGATTAATGAGCAGTTCTTC. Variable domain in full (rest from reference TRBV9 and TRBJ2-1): DSGVTQTPKHLITATGQRVTLRCSPRSGDLSVYWYQQSLDQGLQFLIQYYNGEERAKGNILERFSAQQFPDLHSELNLSSLELGDSALYFCASTPPLAGINEQFFGPGTRLTVL.

CDR3 in DNA: TGTGCCAGCAGCTTTGACGTGGGGGACACTGAAGCTTTCTTT. Its translation is CASSFDVGDTEAFF. The rearrangement links TRBV11-2 to TRBJ1-1, with a possible D match to TRBD1 (5 bases). This CDR3 spans 14 amino acids. CDR1 is SGHAT and CDR2 is FQNNGV in the germline V gene. V was trimmed by 3 bases and J by 3 bases, leaving 11 bases between them.

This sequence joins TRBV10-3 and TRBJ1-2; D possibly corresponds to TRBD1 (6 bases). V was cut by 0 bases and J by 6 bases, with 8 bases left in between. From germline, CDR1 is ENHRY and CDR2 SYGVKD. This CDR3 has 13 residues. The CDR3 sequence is CAISESQGNGYTF. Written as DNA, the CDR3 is TGTGCCATCAGTGAGTCCCAGGGGAATGGCTACACCTTC.

The CDR3 is CASREYSGGSYEQYF. The CDR3 DNA follows: TGTGCCAGCAGGGAATATAGCGGGGGCTCCTACGAGCAGTACTTC. The chain is built from TRBV2 and TRBJ2-7, with 9 bases aligning to TRBD2. The trim removed 6 bases at V and 0 bases at J, leaving 6 bases unmatched. This CDR3 comprises 15 residues. Germline lookup yields CDR1 SNHLY and CDR2 FYNNEI.

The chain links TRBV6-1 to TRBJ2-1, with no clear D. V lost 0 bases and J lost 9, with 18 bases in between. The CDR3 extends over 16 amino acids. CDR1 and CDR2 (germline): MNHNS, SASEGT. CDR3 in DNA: TGTGCCAGCAGTGAAGCCCCCCCGTCTAGTATCCCTGAGCAGTTCTTC. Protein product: CASSEAPPSSIPEQFF.

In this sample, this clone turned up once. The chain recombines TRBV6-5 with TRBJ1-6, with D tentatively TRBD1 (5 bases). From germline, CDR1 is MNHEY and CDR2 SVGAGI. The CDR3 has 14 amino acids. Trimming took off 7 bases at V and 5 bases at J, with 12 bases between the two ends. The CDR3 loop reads CASTTGTDNSPLHF. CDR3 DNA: TGTGCCAGCACCACCGGGACGGATAATTCACCCCTCCACTTT.